These 4 T cell receptor beta chains originate from one sample sequenced in a study of shared clonotypes between healthy human individuals. Sequencing used immunoSEQ multiplex PCR; TCRdb keeps in-frame clones, though not all of them. The table has approximately 350,000 clones, about 96% seen once. The specimen was memory CD8+ T cells sorted from blood. Subset of the sample: CD45RO+ cells pooled with CCR7-negative TemRA cells. These receptors were taken from a man between 25 and 39 years old in good health.

The V call is TRBV5-4, the J call TRBJ2-3; tentatively, D is TRBD1 or TRBD2 (5 bases each). The CDR3 has 16 amino acids. CDR1 and CDR2 (germline): SGHNT, YYREEE (reference sequence). V was clipped by 0 bases and J by 3 bases, with 14 bases between them. This CDR3 is CASSLAGGQGTDTQYF. In DNA, the CDR3 is TGTGCCAGCAGCTTGGCTGGGGGTCAGGGTACAGATACGCAGTATTTT.

The chain couples TRBV4-2 to TRBJ2-5; 13 nucleotides agree with TRBD2. J gave up 4 bases and V 4 bases, and 0 bases lay outside the gene matches. Germline assignment: CDR1 LGHNA and CDR2 YNFKEQ. The CDR3 length is 14 residues. The CDR3 DNA follows: TGTGCCAGCAGCCGGACTAGCGGGAGAGAGACCCAGTACTTC. Its protein is CASSRTSGRETQYF.

The chain uses TRBV6-6 and TRBJ1-2; tentative D call: TRBD1 (5 bases). Germline CDR1 MNHNY, CDR2 SVGAGI (reference sequence). V lost 0 bases and J lost 5, with 13 bases in between. The CDR3 covers 15 residues. CDR3 nucleotides: TGTGCCAGCAGTTACTCGGGGCCGACTCTATATGGCTACACCTTC. Its protein product is CASSYSGPTLYGYTF.

The chain carries TRBV29-1 and TRBJ1-1; D remains ambiguous. CDR3 length equals 11 residues. V gave up 4 bases and J gave up 3 bases, with 6 bases separating them. Germline CDR1 and CDR2: SQVTM and ANQGSEA. This chain's CDR3 is CSVVPHTEAFF. The CDR3, as DNA: TGCAGCGTTGTTCCCCACACTGAAGCTTTCTTT. Full variable domain (missing parts from reference TRBV29-1 and TRBJ1-1): SAVISQKPSRDICQRGTSLTIQCQVDSQVTMMFWYRQQPGQSLTLIATANQGSEATYESGFVIDKFPISRPNLTFSTLTVSNMSPEDSSIYLCSVVPHTEAFFGQGTRLTVV.